The entry below gives a single TCR beta chain sequence along with its context. Per the germline V gene, CDR1 is MNHEY and CDR2 is SVGAGI. The CDR3 is 15 residues long. The source of the sample is a study of monozygotic twins with inflammatory bowel disease. A total RNA quantity of roughly 3,300 ng went into each TCR library. TCRdb reworked the 5' RACE reads into one entry per CDR3 protein, no DNA. The sample holds 300,000 to 350,000 distinct CDR3 sequences. The sequence was collected from a human donor with ulcerative colitis or Crohn's disease, or a healthy co-twin of an affected twin (not recorded which). The chain couples TRBV6-5 to TRBJ2-7. The sample was blood. The CDR3 region is CASSYSQGSTYEQYF.